A single sample is the source of the 17 T cell receptor beta chains below, sequenced in a study of CD8+ T cells in alopecia areata. The sequencing template was cDNA reverse transcribed from extracted RNA. Data came from immunoSEQ multiplex PCR; TCRdb stores just in-frame clones and leaves some out. The data hold 100,000 to 150,000 clones, with about 50% observed a single time. Here the sequenced sample was CD8+ T cells sorted from blood, taken at week 0. These receptors were collected from a human donor with alopecia areata.

The chain has TRBV27 and TRBJ2-7; D ambiguous. Germline-derived CDR1 and CDR2 are MNHEY and SMNVEV (reference sequence). Trimming removed 5 bases from V and 3 bases from J, with 20 bases in between. CDR3 length: 16 amino acids. CDR3 protein: CASSPNPGRSLYEQYF. As DNA, the CDR3 is TGTGCCAGCAGTCCCAACCCCGGACGGTCCCTCTACGAGCAGTACTTC.

This chain uses TRBV6-5 with TRBJ1-1; TRBD1 aligns across 7 bases. Germline V CDR1 and CDR2: MNHEY, SVGAGI. V was clipped by 6 bases and J by 1 base; unmatched bases: 8. The CDR3 has 15 residues. The CDR3 protein is CASRLNRGRNTEAFF. The CDR3 nucleotides read TGTGCCAGCAGACTTAACAGGGGTAGGAACACTGAAGCTTTCTTT.

The rearrangement links TRBV13 to TRBJ2-5, with 10 bases aligning to TRBD2. Losses at the gene ends were 6 bases for V and 3 bases for J; bases not matched to a gene: 16. The germline CDR1 and CDR2 sequences are PRHDT and FYEKMQ (reference sequence). This CDR3 comprises 18 residues. The DNA for the CDR3 is TGTGCCAGCAGTTCGAGCGGGGGGGAATCTGGTGAGGAAGAGACCCAGTACTTC. This translates into CASSSSGGESGEEETQYF.

This clone came up a few times. The gene calls are TRBV2 and TRBJ2-5; D uncertain. The V gene's germline CDR1 is SNHLY and CDR2 FYNNEI. This CDR3 region has 12 residues. V lost 4 bases, J lost 5 bases, and 8 bases lay in between. CDR3 nucleotides: TGTGCCAGCAGTGGAGTAGGGGAGACCCAGTACTTC. Its protein is CASSGVGETQYF.

The rearrangement joins TRBV30 to TRBJ2-1, with D tentatively TRBD1 (5 bases). V was trimmed by 0 bases and J by 2 bases, leaving 14 bases between them. The CDR3 is made up of 16 amino acids. Germline CDR1 is GTSNPN and CDR2 is SVGIG (reference sequence). As DNA, the CDR3 is TGTGCCTGGAGTGTACCCGCCAGGGCCCCCTACAATGAGCAGTTCTTC. It is translated as CAWSVPARAPYNEQFF.

This clone was seen more than once but under ten times. This rearrangement joins TRBV9 to TRBJ2-3; no clear D gene. From germline, CDR1 is SGDLS and CDR2 YYNGEE. V was trimmed by 0 bases and J by 5 bases, leaving 7 bases between them. The CDR3 runs to 13 residues. The CDR3 nucleotides are TGTGCCAGCAGCGTAGGGGCAGTAGATACGCAGTATTTT. This codes for CASSVGAVDTQYF.

The chain couples TRBV4-2 to TRBJ1-1; D is uncertain. Germline V gene data show CDR1 as LGHNA and CDR2 as YNFKEQ. The CDR3 length is 13 residues. V lost 0 bases to trimming and J lost 6 bases, with 8 bases between them. This chain's CDR3 is CASSQDSGPEAFF. In DNA, the CDR3 is TGTGCCAGCAGCCAAGATAGCGGGCCTGAAGCTTTCTTT.

The CDR3, as DNA: TGCGCCAGCAGCCAAGTATCACATGGGCGAACGGGCAATCAGCCCCAGCATTTT. It translates to CASSQVSHGRTGNQPQHF. V usage is TRBV4-1 and J usage is TRBJ1-5; D is uncertain. CDR1 is MGHRA, CDR2 YSYEKL, per germline. This CDR3 has 18 amino acids. V was cut by 1 base and J by 2 bases, with 18 bases left in between.

The chain employs TRBV29-1 and TRBJ1-2; weak D call: TRBD1 (5 bases). Germline V gene lookup returns CDR1 SQVTM and CDR2 ANQGSEA. The V and J ends lost 4 bases and 5 bases respectively, with 14 bases between them. CDR3 size: 13 residues. CDR3 in DNA: TGCAGCGTTGTCCCGGAAGAGGGGTATGGCTACACCTTC. It yields the protein CSVVPEEGYGYTF.

The chain recombines TRBV29-1 with TRBJ1-2; TRBD1 might be the D (5 bases). Germline CDR1 is SQVTM and CDR2 is ANQGSEA. V lost 0 bases to trimming and J lost 2 bases, with 16 bases between them. The CDR3 spans 16 residues. CDR3: CSVEDFRPGGNYGYTF. The CDR3 DNA reads as TGCAGCGTTGAAGATTTCCGACCTGGGGGGAACTATGGCTACACCTTC. Based on the CDR3 plus reference TRBV29-1 and TRBJ1-2, the full variable domain is SAVISQKPSRDICQRGTSLTIQCQVDSQVTMMFWYRQQPGQSLTLIATANQGSEATYESGFVIDKFPISRPNLTFSTLTVSNMSPEDSSIYLCSVEDFRPGGNYGYTFGSGTRLTVV.

The chain carries TRBV5-1 and TRBJ2-3, with D uncertain. There are 14 residues in the CDR3. The V gene's germline CDR1 is SGHRS and CDR2 YFSETQ. V lost 2 bases and J lost 2, with 9 bases in between. The CDR3 loop reads CASSLVSPTDTQYF. DNA of the CDR3: TGCGCCAGCAGCTTAGTGTCCCCCACAGATACGCAGTATTTT.

The J gene is TRBJ2-7, the V gene TRBV2; TRBD1 matches at 7 bases. V lost 0 bases and J lost 5; bases outside the gene matches: 25. Germline lookup yields CDR1 SNHLY and CDR2 FYNNEI. This CDR3 spans 21 amino acids. CDR3 DNA: TGTGCCAGCAGTGAAGCGCTTCTAATTTTGGGTTTAACGACAGGGAGCGACGAGCAGTACTTC. Its protein is CASSEALLILGLTTGSDEQYF. The variable domain in full, completed from reference TRBV2 and TRBJ2-7, reads EPEVTQTPSHQVTQMGQEVILRCVPISNHLYFYWYRQILGQKVEFLVSFYNNEISEKSEIFDDQFSVERPDGSNFTLKIRSTKLEDSAMYFCASSEALLILGLTTGSDEQYFGPGTRLTVT.

V gene TRBV5-1 combines with J gene TRBJ1-4, with 7 bases that match TRBD1. The CDR3 extends over 14 amino acids. V was pared by 4 bases and J by 7 bases, with 7 bases of the junction left unmatched. The germline gives CDR1 SGHRS, CDR2 YFSETQ. The CDR3 DNA reads as TGCGCCAGCAGCGTACAGGGGCAAGGTGAAAAACTGTTTTTT. Its protein is CASSVQGQGEKLFF.

The chain employs TRBV7-2 and TRBJ1-2; D perhaps matches TRBD1 (5 bases). The CDR3 sequence is 15 residues long. Germline V gene data show CDR1 as SGHTA and CDR2 as FQGNSA. The germline V and J ends were trimmed by 0 bases and 0 bases, with 8 bases remaining between them. CDR3 DNA: TGTGCCAGCAGCTTAGCGCGGGGGTCTAACTATGGCTACACCTTC. Amino acid sequence: CASSLARGSNYGYTF. The full variable domain, with the rest looked up from reference TRBV7-2 and TRBJ1-2, is GAGVSQSPSNKVTEKGKDVELRCDPISGHTALYWYRQSLGQGLEFLIYFQGNSAPDKSGLPSDRFSAERTGGSVSTLTIQRTQQEDSAVYLCASSLARGSNYGYTFGSGTRLTVV.

The rearrangement links TRBV5-6 to TRBJ2-1, with 7 bases matching TRBD1. The CDR3 consists of 14 residues. The J segment lost 8 bases and the V segment lost 2 bases, leaving 7 bases of the junction unmatched. CDR1 is SGHDT and CDR2 is YYEEEE in the germline V gene. CDR3: CASSFSQQGYEQFF. CDR3 DNA sequence: TGTGCCAGCAGCTTTAGTCAACAGGGGTATGAGCAGTTCTTC.

This clone was seen just once. The gene calls are TRBV27 and TRBJ1-2; TRBD1 is a possible D gene (6 bases). V was shortened by 5 bases and J by 0 bases, with 10 bases between the two germline ends. CDR3 length: 14 residues. Germline CDR1 reads MNHEY; CDR2 reads SMNVEV (reference sequence). The CDR3 loop reads CASSLGGANYGYTF. The DNA of the CDR3 is TGTGCCAGCAGTCTAGGGGGGGCTAACTATGGCTACACCTTC.

The chain is built from TRBV4-3 and TRBJ2-7, with D possibly being TRBD2 (5 bases). The CDR3 contains 13 residues. V dropped 3 bases and J dropped 3 bases, with 9 bases sitting between them. CDR1 LGHNA and CDR2 YSLEER come from the germline V gene. The chain's CDR3 is CASSHDRGYEQYF. Written as DNA, the CDR3 is TGCGCCAGCAGCCATGACCGGGGCTACGAGCAGTACTTC.